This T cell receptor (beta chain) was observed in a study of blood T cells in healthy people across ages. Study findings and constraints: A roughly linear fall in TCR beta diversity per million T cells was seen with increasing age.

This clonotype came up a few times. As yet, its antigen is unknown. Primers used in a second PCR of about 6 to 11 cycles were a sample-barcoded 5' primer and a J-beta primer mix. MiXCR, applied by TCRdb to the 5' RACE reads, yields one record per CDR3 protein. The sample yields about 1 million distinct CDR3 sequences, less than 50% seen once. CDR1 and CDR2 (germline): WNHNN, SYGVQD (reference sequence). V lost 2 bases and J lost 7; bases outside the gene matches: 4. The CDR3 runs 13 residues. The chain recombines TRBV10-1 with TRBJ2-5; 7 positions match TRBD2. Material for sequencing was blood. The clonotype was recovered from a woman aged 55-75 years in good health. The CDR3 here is CASSEPGGTTQYF. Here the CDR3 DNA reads TGCGCCAGCAGTGAGCCGGGAGGAACGACCCAGTACTTC.